Here is one T cell receptor (beta chain) with its context. The target antigen is unknown. The CDR3 loop spans 17 amino acids. The germline V gene encodes CDR1 SQVTM and CDR2 ANQGSEA. V lost 5 bases to trimming and J lost 2 bases; unmatched junction nucleotides: 10. These data are taken from a study of identical twins. It was template switching that added a universal primer site, and there were unique molecular identifiers on the cDNA. MiXCR, applied by TCRdb to the 5' RACE reads, yields one record per CDR3 protein. In the table there are roughly 290,000 distinct CDR3 sequences, about 8.3% of which are singletons. Study-wide points: The models gave estimates that fell short of the out-of-frame TCR alpha sharing seen in monozygotic twins. Within cord blood, abundant beta clonotypes carried fewer insertions, but memory repertoires showed no such trend. The conclusions drew on cross-sectional statistical analysis instead of tracking the same donors.

These same records also appear under a second study, on yellow fever vaccine responses in identical twins.

The source is a woman younger than 30 in good health. The source material was memory (CD45RO+) T cells sorted from blood. The chain employs TRBV29-1 and TRBJ2-1; the match to TRBD1 covers 12 bases. The CDR3 region is CSVPGQGAAGPYNEQFF. In DNA, the CDR3 is TGCAGCGTTCCGGGACAGGGGGCGGCGGGCCCCTACAATGAGCAGTTCTTC.